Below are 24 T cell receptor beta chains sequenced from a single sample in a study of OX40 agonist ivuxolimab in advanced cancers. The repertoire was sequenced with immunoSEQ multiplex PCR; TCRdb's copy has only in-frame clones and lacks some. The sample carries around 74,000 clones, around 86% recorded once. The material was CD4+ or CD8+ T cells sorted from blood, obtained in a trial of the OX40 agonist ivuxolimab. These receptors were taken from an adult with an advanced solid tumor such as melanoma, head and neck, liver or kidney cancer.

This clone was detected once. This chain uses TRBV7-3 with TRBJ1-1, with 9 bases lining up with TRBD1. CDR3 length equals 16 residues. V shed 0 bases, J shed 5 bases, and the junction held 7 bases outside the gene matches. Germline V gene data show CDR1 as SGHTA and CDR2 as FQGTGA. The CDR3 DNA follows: TGTGCCAGCAGCTTAACAGGTCGGACAGGGGCGACTGAAGCTTTCTTT. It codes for CASSLTGRTGATEAFF.

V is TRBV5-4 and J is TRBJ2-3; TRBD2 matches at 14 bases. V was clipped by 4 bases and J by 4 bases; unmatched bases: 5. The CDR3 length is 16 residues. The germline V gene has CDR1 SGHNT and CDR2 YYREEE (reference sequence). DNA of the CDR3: TGTGCCAGCAGCACAGGACTAGCGGGGGGTTCAGATACGCAGTATTTT. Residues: CASSTGLAGGSDTQYF.

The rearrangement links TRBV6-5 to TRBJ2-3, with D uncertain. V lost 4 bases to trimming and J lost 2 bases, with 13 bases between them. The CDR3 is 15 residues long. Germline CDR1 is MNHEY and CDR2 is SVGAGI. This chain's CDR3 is CASSSFNPDTDTQYF. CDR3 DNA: TGTGCCAGCAGTTCTTTCAATCCAGACACAGATACGCAGTATTTT.

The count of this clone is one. CDR3 loop: CASSEGWEGSTEAFF. The CDR3 DNA is TGTGCCAGCAGTGAAGGGTGGGAGGGTAGCACTGAAGCTTTCTTT. The V gene is TRBV25-1, the J gene TRBJ1-1; no clear D gene. V lost 2 bases and J 4 bases, leaving 14 bases between the germline ends. The CDR3 consists of 15 residues. CDR1 is MGHDK, CDR2 SYGVNS, per germline.

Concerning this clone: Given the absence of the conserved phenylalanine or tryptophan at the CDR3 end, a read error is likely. CDR3 DNA: TGTGCCAGTAGGACGACAGGGATGAACACTGAAGCTTTCTCT. Translation: CASRTTGMNTEAFS. The rearrangement joins TRBV19 to TRBJ1-1; the match to TRBD1 covers 7 bases. V lost 6 bases and J lost 0; bases outside the gene matches: 4. CDR1 and CDR2 (germline): LNHDA, SQIVND (reference sequence). This CDR3 comprises 14 residues.

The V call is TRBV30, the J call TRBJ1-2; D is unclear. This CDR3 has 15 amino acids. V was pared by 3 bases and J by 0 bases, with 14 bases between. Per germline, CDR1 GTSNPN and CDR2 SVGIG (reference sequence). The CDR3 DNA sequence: TGTGCCTGGAGCCCCCAGGCGGCCTCTAACTATGGCTACACCTTC. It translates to CAWSPQAASNYGYTF.

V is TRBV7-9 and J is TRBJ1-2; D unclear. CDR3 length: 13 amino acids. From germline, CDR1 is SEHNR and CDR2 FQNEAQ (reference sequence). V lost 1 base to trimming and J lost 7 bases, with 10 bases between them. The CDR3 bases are TGTGCCAGCAGCTTAGTACTCGTACGTGGCTACACCTTC. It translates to CASSLVLVRGYTF.

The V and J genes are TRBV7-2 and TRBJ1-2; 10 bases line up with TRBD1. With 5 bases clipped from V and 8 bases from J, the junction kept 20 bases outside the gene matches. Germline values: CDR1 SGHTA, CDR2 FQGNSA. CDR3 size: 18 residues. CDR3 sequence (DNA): TGTGCCAGCAGCCAGAATAGCGCCGCCGCCGGGACAGGGGTCGGCTACACCTTC. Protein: CASSQNSAAAGTGVGYTF.

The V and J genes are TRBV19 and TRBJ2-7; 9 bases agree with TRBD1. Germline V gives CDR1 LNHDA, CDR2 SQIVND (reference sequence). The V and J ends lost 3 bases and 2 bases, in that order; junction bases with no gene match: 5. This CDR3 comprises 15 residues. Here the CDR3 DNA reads TGTGCCAGTAGTATTTGGGGACAGGGACCCTACGAGCAGTACTTC. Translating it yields CASSIWGQGPYEQYF.

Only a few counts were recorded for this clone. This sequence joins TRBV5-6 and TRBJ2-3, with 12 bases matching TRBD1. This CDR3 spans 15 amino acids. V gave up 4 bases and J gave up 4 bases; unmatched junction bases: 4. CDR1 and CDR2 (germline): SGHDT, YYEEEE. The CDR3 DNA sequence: TGTGCCAGCAGCCCGGGACAGGGGGCGGCAGATACGCAGTATTTT. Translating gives CASSPGQGAADTQYF.

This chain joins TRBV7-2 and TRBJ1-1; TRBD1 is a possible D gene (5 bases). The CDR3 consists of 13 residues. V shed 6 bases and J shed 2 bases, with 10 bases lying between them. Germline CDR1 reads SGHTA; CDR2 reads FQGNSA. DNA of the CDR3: TGTGCCAGCAGGACCCAGGGAAACACTGAAGCTTTCTTT. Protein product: CASRTQGNTEAFF.

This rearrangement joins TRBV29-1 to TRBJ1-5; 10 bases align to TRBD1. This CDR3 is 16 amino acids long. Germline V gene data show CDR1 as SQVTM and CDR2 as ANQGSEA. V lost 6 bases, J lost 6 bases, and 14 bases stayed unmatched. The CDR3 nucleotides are TGCAGCGTCCTGTTACCCGGGACAGGGGAAGGTCAGCCCCAGCATTTT. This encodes CSVLLPGTGEGQPQHF.

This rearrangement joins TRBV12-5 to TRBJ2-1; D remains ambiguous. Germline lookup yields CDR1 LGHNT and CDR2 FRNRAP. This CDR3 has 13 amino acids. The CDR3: CASTLTALGEQFF. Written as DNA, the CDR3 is TGTGCATCCACGCTCACCGCCTTGGGTGAGCAGTTCTTC. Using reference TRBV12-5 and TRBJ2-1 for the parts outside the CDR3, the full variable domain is DARVTQTPRHKVTEMGQEVTMRCQPILGHNTVFWYRQTMMQGLELLAYFRNRAPLDDSGMPKDRFSAEMPDATLATLKIQPSEPRDSAVYFCASTLTALGEQFFGPGTRLTVL.

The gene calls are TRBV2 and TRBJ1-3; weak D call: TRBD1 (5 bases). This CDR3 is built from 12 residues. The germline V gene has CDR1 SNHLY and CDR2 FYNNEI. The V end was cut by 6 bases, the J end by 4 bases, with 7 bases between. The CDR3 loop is CASRGGGNTIYF. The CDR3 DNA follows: TGTGCCAGCAGGGGGGGAGGAAACACCATATATTTT. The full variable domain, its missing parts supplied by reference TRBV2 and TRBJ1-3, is EPEVTQTPSHQVTQMGQEVILRCVPISNHLYFYWYRQILGQKVEFLVSFYNNEISEKSEIFDDQFSVERPDGSNFTLKIRSTKLEDSAMYFCASRGGGNTIYFGEGSWLTVV.

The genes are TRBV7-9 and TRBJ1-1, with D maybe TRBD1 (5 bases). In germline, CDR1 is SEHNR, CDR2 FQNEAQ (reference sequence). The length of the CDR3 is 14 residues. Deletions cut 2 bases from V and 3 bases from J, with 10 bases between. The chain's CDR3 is CASSLSGGYTEAFF. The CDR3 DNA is TGTGCCAGCAGCTTAAGTGGGGGTTACACTGAAGCTTTCTTT.

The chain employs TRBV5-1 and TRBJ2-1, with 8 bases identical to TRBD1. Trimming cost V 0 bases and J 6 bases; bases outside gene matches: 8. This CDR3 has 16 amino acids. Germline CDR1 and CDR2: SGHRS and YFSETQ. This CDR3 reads CASSLVPDRVGNEQFF. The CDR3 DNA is TGCGCCAGCAGCTTGGTTCCGGACAGGGTAGGCAATGAGCAGTTCTTC.

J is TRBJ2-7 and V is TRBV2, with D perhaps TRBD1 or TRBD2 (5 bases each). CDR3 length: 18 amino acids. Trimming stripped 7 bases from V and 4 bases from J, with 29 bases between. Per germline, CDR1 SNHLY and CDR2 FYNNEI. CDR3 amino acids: CASTASAIVGTVSYEQYF. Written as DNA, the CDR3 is TGTGCCAGCACCGCGTCGGCGATTGTAGGGACGGTTAGTTACGAGCAGTACTTC.

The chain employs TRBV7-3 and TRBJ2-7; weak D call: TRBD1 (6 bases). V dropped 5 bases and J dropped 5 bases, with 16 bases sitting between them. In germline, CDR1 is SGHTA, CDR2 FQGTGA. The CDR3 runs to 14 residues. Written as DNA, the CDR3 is TGTGCCAGCAGCCAAGGGGGTGGTTTAGACGAGCAGTACTTC. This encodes CASSQGGGLDEQYF. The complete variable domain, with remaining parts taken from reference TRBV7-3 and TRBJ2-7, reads GAGVSQTPSNKVTEKGKYVELRCDPISGHTALYWYRQSLGQGPEFLIYFQGTGAADDSGLPNDRFFAVRPEGSVSTLKIQRTERGDSAVYLCASSQGGGLDEQYFGPGTRLTVT.

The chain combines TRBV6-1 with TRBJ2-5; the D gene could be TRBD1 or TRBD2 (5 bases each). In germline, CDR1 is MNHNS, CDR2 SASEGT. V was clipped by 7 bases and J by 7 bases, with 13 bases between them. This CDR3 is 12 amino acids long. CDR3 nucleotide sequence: TGTGCCAGCAATTGGGACCCCGGGACCCAGTACTTC. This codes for CASNWDPGTQYF.

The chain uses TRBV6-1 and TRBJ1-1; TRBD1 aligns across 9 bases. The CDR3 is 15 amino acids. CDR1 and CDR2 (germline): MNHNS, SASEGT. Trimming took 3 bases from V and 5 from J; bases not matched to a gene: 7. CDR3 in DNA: TGTGCCAGCAGTGAGGCCGGGACAGGGAGGACTGAAGCTTTCTTT. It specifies CASSEAGTGRTEAFF.

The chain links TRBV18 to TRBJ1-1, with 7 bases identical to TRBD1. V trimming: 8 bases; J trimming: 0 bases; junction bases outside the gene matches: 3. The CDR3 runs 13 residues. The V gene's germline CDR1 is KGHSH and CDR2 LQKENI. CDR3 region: CASLTGLNTEAFF. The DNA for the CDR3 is TGTGCCAGCCTGACAGGGCTGAACACTGAAGCTTTCTTT.

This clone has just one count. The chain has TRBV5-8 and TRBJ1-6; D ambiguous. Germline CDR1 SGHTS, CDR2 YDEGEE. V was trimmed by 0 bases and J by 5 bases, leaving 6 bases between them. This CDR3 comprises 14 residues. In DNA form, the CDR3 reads TGTGCCAGCAGCTTGGGCCAGCATAATTCACCCCTCCACTTT. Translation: CASSLGQHNSPLHF. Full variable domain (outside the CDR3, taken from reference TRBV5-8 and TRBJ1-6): EAGVTQSPTHLIKTRGQQATLRCSPISGHTSVYWYQQALGLGLQFLLWYDEGEERNRGNFPPRFSGRQFPNYSSELNVNALELEDSALYLCASSLGQHNSPLHFGNGTRLTVT.

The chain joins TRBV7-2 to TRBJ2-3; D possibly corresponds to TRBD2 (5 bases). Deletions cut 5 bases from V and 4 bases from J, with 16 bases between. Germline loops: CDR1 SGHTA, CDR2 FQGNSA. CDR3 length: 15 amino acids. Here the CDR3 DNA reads TGTGCCAGCAGCCCGTGGGTCCGGGAAGCAGATACGCAGTATTTT. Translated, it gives CASSPWVREADTQYF. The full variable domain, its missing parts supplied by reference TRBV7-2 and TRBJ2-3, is GAGVSQSPSNKVTEKGKDVELRCDPISGHTALYWYRQSLGQGLEFLIYFQGNSAPDKSGLPSDRFSAERTGGSVSTLTIQRTQQEDSAVYLCASSPWVREADTQYFGPGTRLTVL.

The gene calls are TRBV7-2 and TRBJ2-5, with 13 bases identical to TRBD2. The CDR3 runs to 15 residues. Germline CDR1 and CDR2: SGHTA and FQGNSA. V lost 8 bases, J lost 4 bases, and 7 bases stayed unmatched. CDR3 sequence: CASGTSGGASETQYF. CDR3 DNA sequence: TGTGCCAGCGGAACTAGCGGGGGGGCATCAGAGACCCAGTACTTC.